Following are 26 T cell receptor beta chains from one sample sequenced in a study of early T cells in non-severe SARS-CoV-2 infection. Each CDR3 protein gets one entry after TCRdb re-called the 5' RACE reads with MiXCR. The data hold some 66,000 distinct CDR3 sequences, with around 12% observed a single time. Sequences were obtained from whole blood. These receptors all come from an adult who was a healthcare worker with PCR-confirmed SARS-CoV-2 infection or an uninfected control (not recorded which).

This clonotype was recorded many times. The chain links TRBV28 to TRBJ2-5; TRBD2 matches at 14 bases. The CDR3 spans 17 residues. CDR1 MDHEN and CDR2 SYDVKM come from the germline V gene. With V trimmed by 4 bases and J by 2 bases, 6 bases remained unmatched. CDR3 bases: TGTGCCAGCAGTTCCGGGACTAGCGGGAGTTGGCAAGAGACCCAGTACTTC. Translation: CASSSGTSGSWQETQYF.

Details on this clonotype: A read error may be the cause here, since a much bigger clone is one base away. V usage is TRBV18 and J usage is TRBJ1-5; 7 nucleotides match TRBD1. CDR3 length equals 15 residues. Germline V gene data show CDR1 as KGHSH and CDR2 as LQKENI. V lost 3 bases to trimming and J lost 5 bases; unmatched junction nucleotides: 7. The CDR3 reads CASSPSNRGDQPQHF. The CDR3 nucleotides are TGTGCCAGCTCACCGTCCAACAGGGGAGATCAGCCCCAGCATTTT.

The V and J genes are TRBV20-1 and TRBJ2-5; TRBD1 is a possible D gene (6 bases). Trimming removed 3 bases from V and 4 bases from J, with 12 bases in between. Germline loops: CDR1 DFQATT, CDR2 SNEGSKA (reference sequence). CDR3 length: 13 residues. This CDR3 reads CSASPRGGETQYF. The CDR3 coding sequence is TGCAGTGCTAGTCCCAGGGGTGGAGAGACCCAGTACTTC.

This clonotype was detected many times. This rearrangement joins TRBV7-6 to TRBJ2-7, with 9 positions matching TRBD2. J gave up 2 bases and V 0 bases, and 5 bases lay outside the gene matches. CDR1 and CDR2 (germline): SGHVS, FNYEAQ. CDR3 length: 16 amino acids. The CDR3 region is CASSLALAGDTYEQYF. CDR3 DNA: TGTGCCAGCAGCTTAGCGTTAGCGGGGGATACCTACGAGCAGTACTTC. The full variable domain, its missing parts supplied by reference TRBV7-6 and TRBJ2-7, is GAGVSQSPRYKVTKRGQDVALRCDPISGHVSLYWYRQALGQGPEFLTYFNYEAQQDKSGLPNDRFSAERPEGSISTLTIQRTEQRDSAMYRCASSLALAGDTYEQYFGPGTRLTVT.

This rearrangement joins TRBV3-1 to TRBJ2-3; no clear D gene. The CDR3 length is 13 residues. CDR1 and CDR2 (germline): LGHDT, YNNKEL (reference sequence). The germline V and J ends were trimmed by 3 bases and 7 bases, with 11 bases remaining between them. CDR3 loop: CASSQSQEHTQYF. CDR3 nucleotide sequence: TGTGCCAGCAGCCAGAGCCAGGAGCATACGCAGTATTTT.

In this sample, this clonotype turned up many times. The chain combines TRBV20-1 with TRBJ2-7; either TRBD1 or TRBD2 may supply D (5 bases each). CDR3 length equals 14 residues. Germline V gene sequence: CDR1 DFQATT, CDR2 SNEGSKA (reference sequence). V lost 3 bases to trimming and J lost 0 bases, with 12 bases between them. The CDR3 protein is CSASGRGNSYEQYF. CDR3 bases: TGCAGTGCTAGCGGTCGGGGCAACTCCTACGAGCAGTACTTC.

This clonotype is judged medium-sized. The chain links TRBV6-6 to TRBJ1-6, with D unresolved. Germline V CDR1 and CDR2: MNHNY, SVGAGI (reference sequence). Trimming shortened V by 7 bases and J by 9 bases, and 19 bases separated the two germline ends. The CDR3 totals 15 residues. The CDR3 region is CASTKGGPRGSPLHF. The CDR3 DNA sequence: TGTGCCAGCACCAAGGGAGGGCCACGGGGTTCACCCCTCCACTTT.

This clonotype has a handful of counts. This chain uses TRBV6-1 with TRBJ2-7; D ambiguous. Germline loops: CDR1 MNHNS, CDR2 SASEGT. The length of the CDR3 is 10 residues. Trimming cost V 2 bases and J 10 bases, with 6 bases left between them. CDR3 sequence reads: CASSEWIQYF. CDR3 nucleotide sequence: TGTGCCAGCAGTGAATGGATACAGTACTTC.

The V and J genes are TRBV20-1 and TRBJ2-7; 13 bases map to TRBD2. Trimming at V came to 5 bases and at J to 2 bases, leaving 6 bases not matched to a gene. The CDR3 loop spans 15 amino acids. CDR1 and CDR2 from the germline V gene are DFQATT and SNEGSKA (reference sequence). The CDR3 DNA sequence: TGCAGTGCTCCCCGCGGGACTAGCGGGACCTACGAGCAGTACTTC. This translates into CSAPRGTSGTYEQYF.

V usage is TRBV12-3 or TRBV12-4 and J usage is TRBJ2-1; 12 bases agree with TRBD2. The CDR3 is 16 residues long. The V and J ends lost 1 base and 8 bases, in that order; junction bases with no gene match: 6. The CDR3 nucleotides are TGTGCCAGCAGTTTAGACGCTAGCGGGGGGGCGGATGAGCAGTTCTTC. Its translation: CASSLDASGGADEQFF.

There are many counts of this clonotype. The chain recombines TRBV7-9 with TRBJ1-2; D may be TRBD1 (6 bases). Trimming stripped 4 bases from V and 8 bases from J, with 14 bases between. Germline CDR1 is SEHNR and CDR2 is FQNEAQ (reference sequence). The CDR3 is made up of 13 amino acids. In DNA form, the CDR3 reads TGTGCCAGCAGCTCCGGACAGAAGGAAGGCTACACCTTC. Translated, it gives CASSSGQKEGYTF.

This clonotype was recorded many times. The chain couples TRBV6-6 to TRBJ1-5; 7 bases map to TRBD1. From germline, CDR1 is MNHNY and CDR2 SVGAGI (reference sequence). The CDR3 length is 15 residues. The V and J ends lost 4 bases and 6 bases, in that order; junction bases with no gene match: 9. CDR3 DNA: TGTGCCAGCAGTTTATCCGACAGGGCTGGTCAGCCCCAGCATTTT. It translates to CASSLSDRAGQPQHF.

This clonotype has more than one count but fewer than ten. This chain links TRBV20-1 with TRBJ2-7; D perhaps matches TRBD1 (6 bases). The length of the CDR3 is 13 residues. Trimming left V 5 bases short and J 2 bases short, with 13 bases between. Germline lookup yields CDR1 DFQATT and CDR2 SNEGSKA (reference sequence). The CDR3 DNA is TGCAGTGCTCCCCGGGACACTCCCTACGAGCAGTACTTC. Translating gives CSAPRDTPYEQYF.

This clonotype is categorized as medium-sized. This rearrangement joins TRBV4-3 to TRBJ2-2; TRBD2 matches 7 bases. There are 17 residues in the CDR3. Germline CDR1 LGHNA, CDR2 YSLEER. Trimming removed 3 bases from V and 3 bases from J; junction bases left unmatched: 10. The CDR3 nucleotides read TGCGCCAGCAGCCACCGAGGGAGGGCCCTGGACACCGGGGAGCTGTTTTTT. Translated: CASSHRGRALDTGELFF.

The sample holds a few counts of this clonotype. The V gene is TRBV28, the J gene TRBJ2-2; TRBD2 might be the D (5 bases). This CDR3 is 14 amino acids long. Germline assignment: CDR1 MDHEN and CDR2 SYDVKM. Trimming pared 8 bases from V and 0 bases from J, leaving 10 bases between. The CDR3 bases are TGTGCCAGCGGAGCGGACTCGAACACCGGGGAGCTGTTTTTT. It yields the protein CASGADSNTGELFF.

This clonotype was detected ten times or more. CDR3 sequence reads: CASTGGGYQETQYF. CDR3 nucleotide sequence: TGTGCCAGCACGGGCGGGGGGTACCAAGAGACCCAGTACTTC. V is TRBV2 and J is TRBJ2-5; TRBD2 aligns across 8 bases. CDR1 and CDR2 from the germline V gene are SNHLY and FYNNEI. Trimming took 7 bases from V and 0 from J; bases not matched to a gene: 4. The CDR3 spans 14 residues.

V gene TRBV6-5 combines with J gene TRBJ1-3; D remains unclear. This CDR3 region has 12 residues. V was pared by 10 bases and J by 0 bases, with 7 bases between. Germline V lookup: CDR1 MNHEY, CDR2 SVGAGI. CDR3: CATGSSGNTIYF. The DNA for the CDR3 is TGTGCCACCGGGAGCTCTGGAAACACCATATATTTT.

The J gene is TRBJ1-1, the V gene TRBV13; D perhaps matches TRBD1 (6 bases). The germline CDR1 and CDR2 sequences are PRHDT and FYEKMQ (reference sequence). The CDR3 loop spans 17 amino acids. The V and J ends lost 5 bases and 0 bases respectively, with 19 bases between them. The DNA of the CDR3 is TGTGCCAGCAGCCCGGCGGGGGGCAGCAACTTGAACACTGAAGCTTTCTTT. It is translated as CASSPAGGSNLNTEAFF. The whole variable domain, filled in from reference TRBV13 and TRBJ1-1, reads AAGVIQSPRHLIKEKRETATLKCYPIPRHDTVYWYQQGPGQDPQFLISFYEKMQSDKGSIPDRFSAQQFSDYHSELNMSSLELGDSALYFCASSPAGGSNLNTEAFFGQGTRLTVV.

This clonotype was detected many times. J is TRBJ2-5 and V is TRBV11-2, with TRBD2 as a possible D gene (5 bases). Germline values: CDR1 SGHAT, CDR2 FQNNGV. The CDR3 is 14 residues long. V lost 1 base to trimming and J lost 1 base, with 7 bases between them. The CDR3 reads CASSLGGLQETQYF. CDR3 DNA sequence: TGTGCCAGCAGCTTAGGAGGGCTCCAAGAGACCCAGTACTTC.

This clonotype has ten or more counts. V usage is TRBV5-1 and J usage is TRBJ1-1; tentatively, D is TRBD1 (5 bases). Germline CDR1 and CDR2: SGHRS and YFSETQ. The CDR3 extends over 15 amino acids. Trimming left V 4 bases short and J 3 bases short, with 16 bases between. In DNA form, the CDR3 reads TGCGCCAGCAGCCAGGGTTTGGGCAGAGACACTGAAGCTTTCTTT. Its protein product is CASSQGLGRDTEAFF.

The sample holds many counts of this clonotype. The chain joins TRBV7-2 to TRBJ1-6, with D possibly matching TRBD1 (5 bases). Germline V gene sequence: CDR1 SGHTA, CDR2 FQGNSA. The CDR3 totals 14 residues. V was trimmed by 4 bases and J by 9 bases, leaving 13 bases between them. The DNA for the CDR3 is TGTGCCAGCAGCTCTATGGGGGAGGGTTCACCCCTCCACTTT. Translating gives CASSSMGEGSPLHF.

The chain recombines TRBV29-1 with TRBJ2-5, with 7 bases lining up with TRBD1. Germline loops: CDR1 SQVTM, CDR2 ANQGSEA. The J segment lost 3 bases and the V segment lost 6 bases, leaving 4 bases of the junction unmatched. The CDR3 is 12 amino acids. The CDR3 DNA sequence: TGCAGCGTCGTTACAGGGGAAGAGACCCAGTACTTC. Its protein is CSVVTGEETQYF. The whole variable domain, filled in from reference TRBV29-1 and TRBJ2-5, reads SAVISQKPSRDICQRGTSLTIQCQVDSQVTMMFWYRQQPGQSLTLIATANQGSEATYESGFVIDKFPISRPNLTFSTLTVSNMSPEDSSIYLCSVVTGEETQYFGPGTRLLVL.

In this sample, this clonotype turned up many times. The V and J genes are TRBV4-1 and TRBJ1-1; maybe TRBD1 (5 bases). Per the germline V gene, CDR1 is MGHRA and CDR2 is YSYEKL. The V gene lost 5 bases and the J gene lost 5 bases, with 18 bases spanning the gap. CDR3 length: 15 amino acids. For the CDR3, the DNA is TGCGCCAGCAGCAAATCCGGGACTCGGGGAACTGAAGCTTTCTTT. It translates to CASSKSGTRGTEAFF.

This clonotype was seen a handful of times. This chain connects TRBV12-3 or TRBV12-4 to TRBJ1-1, with 10 bases aligning to TRBD1. The CDR3 length is 17 residues. V shed 1 base and J 1 base; nucleotides not matched to a gene: 6. This CDR3 reads CASSLGQGASENTEAFF. The CDR3 DNA reads as TGTGCCAGCAGTTTAGGACAGGGGGCTTCGGAGAACACTGAAGCTTTCTTT.

This clonotype appeared many times. The rearrangement links TRBV7-8 to TRBJ2-3; the D gene is possibly TRBD2 (6 bases). The CDR3 covers 12 residues. Germline values: CDR1 SGHVS, CDR2 FQNEAQ. V lost 5 bases to trimming and J lost 8 bases, with 11 bases between them. The CDR3 region is CASSATGGTQYF. CDR3 sequence (DNA): TGTGCCAGCAGCGCTACCGGGGGTACGCAGTATTTT.

This clonotype was detected many times. The V gene is TRBV5-3, the J gene TRBJ1-6, with 8 nucleotides matching TRBD1. TRBV5-3 is filed as an ORF, its function uncertain. This CDR3 has 17 residues. Trimming cost V 1 base and J 8 bases; bases outside gene matches: 11. CDR3 region: CARSLIVRQGPHSPLHF. CDR3 sequence (DNA): TGTGCCAGAAGCTTGATCGTCCGACAGGGGCCGCATTCACCCCTCCACTTT.